The rows below give T cell receptor beta chains drawn from one sample of a study of neurological immune-mediated disorders. TCRdb used MiXCR to reprocess the 5' RACE reads, holding one entry per CDR3 protein. The data hold 60,000 to 85,000 distinct CDR3 sequences, with roughly 4.8% observed a single time. Input material: PBMCs. Receptors were obtained from a young woman with multiple sclerosis. CDR3s include the opening cysteine and the closing phenylalanine or tryptophan. A D gene is named only where the DNA matches it firmly. The listing skips clone size in some rows; elsewhere it reads once, few, many or a size class.

TRBJ2-3 TRBD1 TRBV12-3/TRBV12-4 many CASVTGTGTGTDTQYF TGTGCCAGCGTAACGGGGACAGGGACGGGCACAGATACGCAGTATTTT
TRBJ2-1 . TRBV19 many CASSRGQSEQFF TGTGCCAGTAGTAGGGGGCAATCGGAGCAGTTCTTC
TRBJ1-5 TRBD1 TRBV20-1 many CSARVWQGEDSNQPQHF TGCAGTGCTAGAGTTTGGCAGGGGGAGGATAGCAATCAGCCCCAGCATTTT
TRBJ2-7 TRBD2 TRBV3-1 many CASSRRASGYEQYF TGTGCCAGCAGCCGAAGGGCTAGCGGATACGAGCAGTACTTC
TRBJ2-3 . TRBV5-1 many CASRPAEGSTDTQYF TGCGCCAGCCGGCCAGCGGAAGGAAGCACAGATACGCAGTATTTT
TRBJ1-2 . TRBV29-1 many CSVGGSGYGYTF TGCAGCGTTGGGGGGTCGGGGTATGGCTACACCTTC
TRBJ2-2 . TRBV5-1 many CASSLATRNTGELFF TGCGCCAGCAGCTTGGCCACCAGAAACACCGGGGAGCTGTTTTTT
TRBJ2-2 . TRBV3-1 . CASSPLTPYGTGELFF TGTGCCAGCAGCCCCCTGACTCCGTACGGCACCGGGGAGCTGTTTTTT
TRBJ1-5 . TRBV20-1 . CSARRGEQPQNF TGCAGTGCTCGGAGGGGGGAGCAGCCCCAGAATTTT
TRBJ1-2 TRBD1 TRBV27 many CASTIIRGPGHSSHGYTF TGTGCCAGCACCATTATCAGGGGGCCAGGGCATAGTAGCCATGGCTACACCTTC
TRBJ2-1 TRBD2 TRBV24-1 many CATGGGREQFF TGTGCCACCGGTGGCGGGAGGGAGCAGTTCTTC
TRBJ2-3 TRBD2 TRBV27 once CASSLWTGGDKQYF TGTGCCAGCAGTTTATGGACGGGGGGAGATAAGCAGTATTTT
TRBJ2-1 . TRBV5-1 many CASSLVSGTYNEQFF TGCGCCAGCAGCTTGGTAAGCGGTACCTACAATGAGCAGTTCTTC
TRBJ2-2 . TRBV20-1 many CSASGGPLGPYTGELFF TGCAGTGCTAGCGGGGGCCCTCTTGGGCCTTACACCGGGGAGCTGTTTTTT
TRBJ2-7 TRBD1 TRBV5-1 . CASSSPGQGRREQYF TGCGCCAGCAGCTCGCCGGGACAGGGCCGACGGGAGCAGTACTTC
TRBJ1-1 TRBD1 TRBV27 . CASSSDRGRGAFF TGTGCCAGCAGTTCTGACAGGGGTAGGGGAGCTTTCTTT
TRBJ1-2 TRBD1 TRBV6-5 . CASSSNTRQGDGYTF TGTGCCAGCAGTTCCAACACAAGGCAGGGGGATGGCTACACCTTC
TRBJ2-1 . TRBV6-6 few CASRGRRGSSYNEQFF TGTGCCAGCAGGGGTCGACGGGGGAGCTCCTACAATGAGCAGTTCTTC
TRBJ2-1 . TRBV11-2 many CASSLAAARYEQFF TGTGCCAGCAGCTTAGCTGCTGCTAGATATGAGCAGTTCTTC
TRBJ1-1 TRBD1 TRBV5-1 many CASRQTPGQGYVGAFF TGCGCCAGCAGGCAAACGCCGGGACAGGGGTACGTTGGCGCTTTCTTT
TRBJ1-3 TRBD1 TRBV4-1 . CASSQAPTTGQNTIYF TGCGCCAGCAGTCAAGCACCGACGACAGGGCAAAACACCATATATTTT
TRBJ2-1 TRBD2 TRBV5-1 many CASSLVSGGVSSYNEQFF TGCGCCAGCAGCTTGGTTAGCGGGGGGGTGAGCTCCTACAATGAGCAGTTCTTC
TRBJ1-2 . TRBV20-1 many CSARDLGSSGGYTF TGCAGTGCTAGAGATCTTGGCTCCTCAGGGGGCTACACCTTC
TRBJ2-5 TRBD2 TRBV5-1 . CASSFEGSSGETQYF TGCGCCAGCAGCTTTGAAGGAAGTAGCGGGGAGACCCAGTACTTC
TRBJ1-1 TRBD1 TRBV10-3 many CAISGTGDLNTEAFF TGTGCCATCAGTGGAACAGGGGACTTGAACACTGAAGCTTTCTTT
TRBJ2-1 TRBD1 TRBV28 many CASTQGTGALHNEQFF TGTGCCAGCACCCAGGGCACAGGGGCCCTCCACAATGAGCAGTTCTTC
TRBJ2-5 . TRBV24-1 many CATSSSRGFATQYF TGTGCCACCAGCTCCTCCCGGGGGTTTGCGACCCAGTACTTC
TRBJ2-5 . TRBV5-5 many CASSLEIHFGSETQYF TGTGCCAGCAGCTTGGAAATCCATTTCGGTTCAGAGACCCAGTACTTC
TRBJ1-3 TRBD1 TRBV12-3/TRBV12-4 . CASRTGNSGNTIYF TGTGCCAGCAGGACAGGGAATTCTGGAAACACCATATATTTT
TRBJ2-1 TRBD1 TRBV12-3/TRBV12-4 many CASSFSGTASLWNEQFF TGTGCCAGCAGTTTTTCCGGGACAGCCTCCCTCTGGAATGAGCAGTTCTTC
TRBJ2-2 TRBD1 TRBV7-6 . CASSLGTGPGELFF TGTGCCAGCAGCTTGGGGACAGGGCCAGGGGAGCTGTTTTTT
TRBJ1-1 TRBD1 TRBV4-1 . CASFEGGRAFF TGCGCCAGCTTTGAAGGGGGCCGGGCTTTCTTT
TRBJ2-3 . TRBV5-1 many CASSLNGEASTDTQYF TGCGCCAGCAGCTTGAATGGGGAAGCTAGCACAGATACGCAGTATTTT
TRBJ2-1 . TRBV6-5 many CASSYGRNEQFF TGTGCCAGCAGTTATGGAAGGAATGAGCAGTTCTTC
TRBJ2-6 TRBD2 TRBV10-3 . CAISETGGSSGANVLTF TGTGCCATCAGTGAAACGGGGGGGAGCTCTGGGGCCAACGTCCTGACTTTC